The following is a TCR beta chain sequence with its context. This clone was recorded once. Its antigen is unknown. Per-nucleotide qualities are absent, and no much larger clonotype sits a single base away. This sample is part of a study of OX40 agonist ivuxolimab in advanced cancers. Turning to the overall study: Ivuxolimab was an agonistic, fully human IgG2 monoclonal antibody directed against OX40 (CD134), a costimulatory receptor. The monotherapy dose-escalation portion (N of about 47 patients) of the phase I ivuxolimab trial is reported in the paper. Patients were allowed to have had prior anti-PD-1, anti-PD-L1 or anti-CTLA-4 therapy, and 40% of the dose-escalation patients had been treated with checkpoint inhibitors. Peripheral TCRbeta sequencing aimed to test whether ivuxolimab altered TCR sequence diversity and caused clonal T-cell expansion. A male proportion of approximately 83% and a mean age of roughly 55 years, ranging from roughly 23 to 79, were recorded for the dose-escalation cohort. Partial responses were achieved by three dose-escalation patients, of whom one had hepatocellular carcinoma and two had cutaneous melanoma. Intravenous ivuxolimab was administered to patients every 2 weeks at six dose levels: 0.01, 0.1, 0.3, 1.5, 3 and 10 mg/kg. Among the roughly 52 dose-escalation patients, about 19 had hepatocellular carcinoma, roughly 15 melanoma, 9 renal cell carcinoma and 9 head and neck cancer.

Patients with autoimmune disease history or receiving systemic immunosuppression were excluded from the trial. Peripheral blood for TCR sequencing was collected from all dose cohorts at baseline, on cycle 4 day 1, and on cycle 7 day 1. The samples were taken from a phase I, first-in-human, multicenter, open-label dose-escalation trial of ivuxolimab. Adults with locally advanced or metastatic melanoma, renal cell, hepatocellular, or head and neck squamous cell carcinoma were enrolled in the trial. CD4+ and CD8+ T cells were sorted separately from peripheral blood before TCR sequencing. The CDR3 starts with the cysteine, ends with the phenylalanine, and has 15 residues. Only the CDR3 portion is preserved as DNA: 45 bases, with reading frame beginning at the first base. Trimming removed 7 bases from V and 5 bases from J; the gene matches leave 9 bases unexplained. From the germline V gene (reference sequence), CDR1 is MNHEY and CDR2 is SMNVEV.

What the work shows at the level of the full study, not this receptor alone: Low levels of normalized T-cell clonal expansion were also seen in some nonresponding patients. At doses of 0.1 to 3.0 mg/kg, clonal expansion of both CD4+ and CD8+ blood T cells was observed from baseline to week 6. Partial responders in the 0.1-3.0 mg/kg groups had among the lowest normalized peripheral clonal expansion, especially among CD8+ T cells. The antigen specificity of the clonally expanded peripheral T cells was not determined. After ivuxolimab, expanded clones were on average more numerous among CD8+ T cells than among CD4+ T cells.

Genomic DNA was isolated from the sorted cells so that the TCRbeta CDR3 region could be sequenced. TCRbeta CDR3 regions were sequenced using the immunoSEQ Assay. TCRdb mirrors the immuneACCESS table, restricted to in-frame sequences. Some clones are absent from its copies; in checked studies, under half trace to an unresolved V gene, and the reason for the others is unknown. Within this sample are 40,000 to 45,000 clones, with around 90% of them counted one time only. The ten largest account for about 30% of the sample. The sequence came from an adult with an advanced solid tumor such as melanoma, head and neck, liver or kidney cancer. Material: CD4+ or CD8+ T cells sorted from blood, obtained in a trial of the OX40 agonist ivuxolimab. The chain is made from TRBV27 and TRBJ2-1, with 9 bases in between that match TRBD2. The CDR3 has the sequence CASTEVAGVDNEQFF. The nucleotide sequence reads as follows: TGTGCCAGCACTGAAGTAGCGGGAGTAGACAATGAGCAGTTCTTC.